Listed below are T cell receptor beta chains from one sample, sequenced in a study of molecular identifiers for immune sequencing clone quantification. TCRdb used MiXCR to reprocess the PCR reads, holding one entry per CDR3 protein. The sample records under 600,000 distinct CDR3 sequences, about 25% being singletons. The sample consisted of naive CD8+ T cells from blood, with Jurkat cell RNA spiked in. The receptors come from a human donor in good health. Some libraries in this study had Jurkat cell RNA spiked in. Each CDR3 is given with its conserved first and last residue. A D gene is named only where the DNA matches it firmly. The size of a clone is reported for some rows only, either as once, few or many, or as a class for expanded clones.

v_call	d_call	j_call	clone_size	cdr3_aa	cdr3_nt
TRBV27	.	TRBJ2-1	few	CASSLDRANEQFF	TGTGCCAGCAGTTTAGACCGGGCCAATGAGCAGTTCTTC
TRBV5-5	.	TRBJ2-3	.	CASSLRGIGGIDTQYF	TGTGCCAGCAGCTTGAGAGGGATCGGGGGAATAGATACGCAGTATTTT
TRBV11-2	.	TRBJ2-7	.	CASSLVLGDGYHYEQYF	TGTGCCAGCAGCTTAGTACTCGGGGACGGGTACCACTACGAGCAGTACTTC
TRBV19	.	TRBJ1-1	.	CAANTSPGVNTEAFF	TGTGCCGCAAACACCTCTCCAGGGGTGAACACTGAAGCTTTCTTT
TRBV9	.	TRBJ2-3	.	CASSVGGVGTDTQYF	TGTGCCAGCAGCGTAGGAGGGGTGGGCACAGATACGCAGTATTTT
TRBV24-1	TRBD1	TRBJ2-7	few	CATSAGTGSYEQYF	TGTGCCACCAGTGCCGGGACAGGCTCCTACGAGCAGTACTTC
TRBV6-6	.	TRBJ2-7	few	CASSYSMGAYEQYF	TGTGCCAGCAGTTACTCGATGGGTGCTTACGAGCAGTACTTC
TRBV28	TRBD1	TRBJ2-7	few	CASSSPLDRAAYEQYF	TGTGCCAGCAGTTCGCCCCTAGACAGGGCAGCCTACGAGCAGTACTTC
TRBV7-9	.	TRBJ2-7	many	CASSLVGATYEQYF	TGTGCCAGCAGCTTAGTAGGGGCCACCTACGAGCAGTACTTC
TRBV29-1	.	TRBJ1-1	many	CSVEETATEAFF	TGCAGCGTTGAAGAGACAGCCACTGAAGCTTTCTTT
TRBV30	.	TRBJ1-1	.	CAWSLGQVNTEAFF	TGTGCCTGGAGTTTAGGGCAGGTGAACACTGAAGCTTTCTTT
TRBV9	TRBD2	TRBJ2-2	.	CASSAEGEAGGARVTGELFF	TGTGCCAGCAGCGCAGAGGGTGAAGCGGGAGGAGCGAGAGTCACCGGGGAGCTGTTTTTT
TRBV5-1	.	TRBJ1-1	few	CASSLEGATEAFF	TGCGCCAGCAGCTTGGAAGGGGCCACTGAAGCTTTCTTT
TRBV23-1	.	TRBJ2-7	few	CASSQSIVRGYEQYF	TGCGCCAGCAGTCAATCTATAGTCAGGGGATACGAGCAGTACTTC
TRBV6-2/TRBV6-3	TRBD1	TRBJ1-1	once	CASSYTRTGLEPNTEAFF	TGTGCCAGCAGTTACACCCGGACAGGCTTAGAGCCGAACACTGAAGCTTTCTTT
TRBV4-3	.	TRBJ2-6	many	CASSQLSGANVLTF	TGCGCCAGCAGCCAACTCTCTGGGGCCAACGTCCTGACTTTC
TRBV6-5	.	TRBJ1-4	.	CASSYESAATNEKLFF	TGTGCCAGCAGTTACGAGAGCGCTGCAACTAATGAAAAACTGTTTTTT
TRBV19	.	TRBJ1-5	.	CASRMGGNQPQHF	TGTGCCAGTAGAATGGGGGGCAATCAGCCCCAGCATTTT
TRBV27	TRBD2	TRBJ2-1	few	CASSLSLAGGHEQFF	TGTGCCAGCAGTTTAAGCCTAGCGGGAGGCCATGAGCAGTTCTTC
TRBV6-5	.	TRBJ1-1	few	CASSYGQTYTEAFF	TGTGCCAGCAGTTACGGACAGACTTACACTGAAGCTTTCTTT
TRBV10-3	.	TRBJ2-3	few	CAISESEAGKADTQYF	TGTGCCATCAGTGAGTCTGAGGCAGGGAAAGCAGATACGCAGTATTTT
TRBV7-9	.	TRBJ2-7	.	CASSSKAPPSSYEQYF	TGTGCCAGCAGTTCGAAGGCTCCACCAAGCTCCTACGAGCAGTACTTC
TRBV6-5	.	TRBJ2-1	.	CASSLTQGGEQFF	TGTGCCAGCAGTTTAACCCAGGGGGGTGAGCAGTTCTTC
TRBV7-9	.	TRBJ2-7	.	CASSPDLGQFYEQYF	TGTGCCAGCAGCCCGGACTTGGGCCAGTTCTACGAGCAGTACTTC
TRBV5-1	.	TRBJ2-5	.	CASSLAGRDPGETQYF	TGCGCCAGCAGCTTGGCCGGCAGGGACCCGGGTGAGACCCAGTACTTC
TRBV7-9	.	TRBJ2-2	.	CASSLPGSTNTGELFF	TGTGCCAGCAGCTTACCGGGGTCCACCAACACCGGGGAGCTGTTTTTT
TRBV30	.	TRBJ1-1	few	CAWSFAANTEAFF	TGTGCCTGGAGTTTTGCAGCGAACACTGAAGCTTTCTTT
TRBV12-3/TRBV12-4	.	TRBJ2-4	.	CASSLYTWGVNIQYF	TGTGCCAGCAGTTTGTATACATGGGGCGTGAACATTCAGTACTTT
TRBV7-8	.	TRBJ2-5	.	CASNPSPSRETQYF	TGTGCCAGCAACCCAAGCCCCAGCCGAGAGACCCAGTACTTC
TRBV27	.	TRBJ2-7	few	CASRDSPSSYEQYF	TGTGCCAGCCGCGACTCACCTAGCTCCTACGAGCAGTACTTC
TRBV4-1	.	TRBJ1-5	few	CASSQDVAVGQPQHF	TGCGCCAGCAGCCAAGATGTGGCAGTAGGTCAGCCCCAGCATTTT
TRBV14	.	TRBJ1-1	few	CASSPRGGGDTEAFF	TGTGCCAGCAGCCCACGGGGCGGTGGGGACACTGAAGCTTTCTTT